This is a list of T cell receptor beta chains from one sample in a study of immune heterogeneity within non-small cell lung tumors. TCRdb re-called the multiplex PCR reads with MiXCR, one entry per CDR3 protein. The data hold approximately 20,000 distinct CDR3 sequences, with 27% observed a single time. Sequencing was done on a sample of lung tumor tissue. The source of these receptors is a man aged 35 to 55 with non-small cell lung cancer. Both conserved end residues are part of each CDR3. Not every row has a clone size; where given, it reads once, few, many or a size class.

CDR3 length | J gene | V gene | clone size | CDR3 protein
15 | TRBJ1-4 | TRBV18 | many | CASSPRRADGEKLFF
16 | TRBJ2-2 | TRBV4-2 | NA | CASSQDLAGGAGELFF
12 | TRBJ2-1 | TRBV12-3/TRBV12-4 | many | CASTRTNNEQFF
16 | TRBJ2-1 | TRBV7-7 | few | CASSPRTSGSSSEQFF
15 | TRBJ2-1 | TRBV7-2 | few | CASSPVAGADNEQFF
16 | TRBJ1-6 | TRBV5-6 | NA | CASSSAGQYYNSPLHF
15 | TRBJ2-1 | TRBV9 | NA | CASSVSGSSHNEQFF
14 | TRBJ2-3 | TRBV5-1 | NA | CASSLGAGTDTQYF
16 | TRBJ2-2 | TRBV6-1 | many | CASSFTSLGGHGELFF
13 | TRBJ1-4 | TRBV2 | many | CASIEGKGEKLFF
17 | TRBJ1-6 | TRBV10-2 | NA | CASSGGAQSSYNSPLHF
19 | TRBJ1-5 | TRBV14 | NA | CASSQVVHPRVLSNQPQHF
10 | TRBJ2-3 | TRBV29-1 | NA | CSGFGGTQYF
15 | TRBJ1-5 | TRBV19 | many | CASSMKGNSNQPQHF
11 | TRBJ2-5 | TRBV7-9 | NA | CAMTDQETQYF
14 | TRBJ1-2 | TRBV18 | few | CASSPAGANYGYTF
14 | TRBJ2-2 | TRBV6-1 | few | CASSPAWNTGELFF
16 | TRBJ2-3 | TRBV10-1 | NA | CASSERGGPSGDTQYF
12 | TRBJ1-1 | TRBV11-3 | medium-sized | CASSLSSTEAFF
13 | TRBJ2-1 | TRBV7-8 | many | CASSLDRSGSMFF
11 | TRBJ2-7 | TRBV2 | many | CASRQQGLQYF
15 | TRBJ2-2 | TRBV30 | few | CAWSPGLAGVEELFF